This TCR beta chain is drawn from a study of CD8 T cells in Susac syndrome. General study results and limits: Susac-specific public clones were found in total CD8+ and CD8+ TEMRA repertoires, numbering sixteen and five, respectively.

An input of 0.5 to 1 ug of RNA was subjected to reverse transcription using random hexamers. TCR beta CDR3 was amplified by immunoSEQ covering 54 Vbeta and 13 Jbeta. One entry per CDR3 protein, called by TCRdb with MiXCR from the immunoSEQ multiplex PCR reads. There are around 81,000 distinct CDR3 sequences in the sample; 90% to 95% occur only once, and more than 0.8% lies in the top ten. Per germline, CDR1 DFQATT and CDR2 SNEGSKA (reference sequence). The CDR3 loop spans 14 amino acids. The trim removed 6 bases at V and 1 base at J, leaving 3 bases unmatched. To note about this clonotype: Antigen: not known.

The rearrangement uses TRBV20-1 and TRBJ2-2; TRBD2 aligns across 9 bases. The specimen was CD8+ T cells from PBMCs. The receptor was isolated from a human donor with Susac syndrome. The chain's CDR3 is CSANSGRNTGELFF. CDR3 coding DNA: TGCAGTGCCAATAGCGGGAGGAACACCGGGGAGCTGTTTTTT.